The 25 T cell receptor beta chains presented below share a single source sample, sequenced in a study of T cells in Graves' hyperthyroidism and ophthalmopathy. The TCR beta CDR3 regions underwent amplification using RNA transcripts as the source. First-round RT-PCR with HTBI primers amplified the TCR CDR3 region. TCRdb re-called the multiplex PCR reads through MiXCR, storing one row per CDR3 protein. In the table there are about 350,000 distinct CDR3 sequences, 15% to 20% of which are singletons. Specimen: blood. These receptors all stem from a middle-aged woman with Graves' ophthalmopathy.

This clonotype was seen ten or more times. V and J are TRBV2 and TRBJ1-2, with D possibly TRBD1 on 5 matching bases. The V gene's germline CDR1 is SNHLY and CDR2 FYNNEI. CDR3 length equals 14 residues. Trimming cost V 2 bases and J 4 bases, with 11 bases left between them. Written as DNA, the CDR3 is TGTGCCAGCAGTGAACGGCAGGGTGGCTATGGCTACACCTTC. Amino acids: CASSERQGGYGYTF.

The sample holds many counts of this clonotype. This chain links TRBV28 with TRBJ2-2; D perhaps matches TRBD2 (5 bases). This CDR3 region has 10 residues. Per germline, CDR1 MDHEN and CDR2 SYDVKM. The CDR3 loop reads CATKLGELFF. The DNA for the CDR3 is TGTGCGACTAAGCTAGGGGAGCTGTTTTTT.

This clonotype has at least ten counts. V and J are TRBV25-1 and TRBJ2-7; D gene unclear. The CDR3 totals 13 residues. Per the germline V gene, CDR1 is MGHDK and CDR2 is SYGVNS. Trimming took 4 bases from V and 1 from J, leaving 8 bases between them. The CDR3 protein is CASSGVASYEQYF. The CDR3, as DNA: TGTGCCAGCAGTGGGGTCGCTTCCTACGAGCAGTACTTC.

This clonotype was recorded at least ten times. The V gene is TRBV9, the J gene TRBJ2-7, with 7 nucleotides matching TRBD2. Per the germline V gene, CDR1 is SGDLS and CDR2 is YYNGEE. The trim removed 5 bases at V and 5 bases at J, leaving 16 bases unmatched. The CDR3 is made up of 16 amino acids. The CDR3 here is CASSPGRGGSLNEQYF. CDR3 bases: TGTGCCAGCAGTCCTGGCCGCGGCGGGAGCTTGAACGAGCAGTACTTC.

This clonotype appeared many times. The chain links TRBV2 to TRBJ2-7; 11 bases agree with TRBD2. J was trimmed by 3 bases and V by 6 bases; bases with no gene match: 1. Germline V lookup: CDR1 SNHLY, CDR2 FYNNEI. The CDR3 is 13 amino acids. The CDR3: CASRTSGIYEQYF. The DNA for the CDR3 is TGTGCCAGCAGGACTAGCGGGATCTACGAGCAGTACTTC.

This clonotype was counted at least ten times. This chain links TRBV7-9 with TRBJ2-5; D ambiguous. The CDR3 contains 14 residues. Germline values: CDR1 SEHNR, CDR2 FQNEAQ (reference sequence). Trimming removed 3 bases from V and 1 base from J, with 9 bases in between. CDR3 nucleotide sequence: TGTGCCAGCAGCTTCACCCCCCTCCAAGAGACCCAGTACTTC. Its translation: CASSFTPLQETQYF.

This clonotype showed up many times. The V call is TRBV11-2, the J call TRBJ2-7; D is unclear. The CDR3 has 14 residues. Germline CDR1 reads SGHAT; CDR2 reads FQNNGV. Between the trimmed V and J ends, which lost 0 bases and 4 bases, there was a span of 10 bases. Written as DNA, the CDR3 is TGTGCCAGCAGCTTAGATCTCGGCGGTTACGAGCAGTACTTC. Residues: CASSLDLGGYEQYF.

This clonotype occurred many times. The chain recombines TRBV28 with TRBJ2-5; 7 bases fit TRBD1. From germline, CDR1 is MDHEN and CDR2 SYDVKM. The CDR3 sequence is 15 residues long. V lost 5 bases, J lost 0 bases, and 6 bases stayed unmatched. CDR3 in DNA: TGTGCCAGCAGTCCCGGCAGGGGGTACCAAGAGACCCAGTACTTC. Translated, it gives CASSPGRGYQETQYF.

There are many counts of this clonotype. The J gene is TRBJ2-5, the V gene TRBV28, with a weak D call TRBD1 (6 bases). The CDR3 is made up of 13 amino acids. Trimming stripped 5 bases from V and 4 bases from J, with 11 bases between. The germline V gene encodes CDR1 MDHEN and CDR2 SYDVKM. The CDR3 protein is CASSRTDRETQYF. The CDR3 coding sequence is TGTGCCAGCAGTCGGACAGATCGAGAGACCCAGTACTTC.

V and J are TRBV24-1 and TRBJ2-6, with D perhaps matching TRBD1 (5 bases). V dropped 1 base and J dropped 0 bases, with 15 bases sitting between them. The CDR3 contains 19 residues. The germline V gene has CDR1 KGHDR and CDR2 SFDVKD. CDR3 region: CATSDFWGRRGSGANVLTF. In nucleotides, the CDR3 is TGTGCCACCAGTGATTTTTGGGGCAGAAGAGGCTCTGGGGCCAACGTCCTGACTTTC.

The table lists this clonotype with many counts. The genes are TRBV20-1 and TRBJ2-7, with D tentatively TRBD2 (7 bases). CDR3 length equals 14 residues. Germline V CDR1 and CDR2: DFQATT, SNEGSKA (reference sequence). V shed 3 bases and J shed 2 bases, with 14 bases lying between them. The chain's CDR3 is CSASGGAKTYEQYF. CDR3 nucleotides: TGCAGTGCTAGTGGGGGGGCAAAAACCTACGAGCAGTACTTC.

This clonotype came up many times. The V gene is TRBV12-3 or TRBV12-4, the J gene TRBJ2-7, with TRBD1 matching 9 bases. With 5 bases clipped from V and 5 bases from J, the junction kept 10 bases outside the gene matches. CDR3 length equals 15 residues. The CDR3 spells CASSPTGTGWHEQYF. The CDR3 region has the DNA TGTGCCAGCAGTCCAACCGGGACAGGGTGGCACGAGCAGTACTTC.

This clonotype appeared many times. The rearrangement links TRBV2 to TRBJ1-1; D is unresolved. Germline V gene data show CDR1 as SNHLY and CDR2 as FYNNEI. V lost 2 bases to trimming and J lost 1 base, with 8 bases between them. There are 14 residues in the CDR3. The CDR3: CASSETGQNTEAFF. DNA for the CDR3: TGTGCCAGCAGTGAAACCGGCCAGAACACTGAAGCTTTCTTT. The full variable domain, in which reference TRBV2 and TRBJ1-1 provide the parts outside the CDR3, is EPEVTQTPSHQVTQMGQEVILRCVPISNHLYFYWYRQILGQKVEFLVSFYNNEISEKSEIFDDQFSVERPDGSNFTLKIRSTKLEDSAMYFCASSETGQNTEAFFGQGTRLTVV.

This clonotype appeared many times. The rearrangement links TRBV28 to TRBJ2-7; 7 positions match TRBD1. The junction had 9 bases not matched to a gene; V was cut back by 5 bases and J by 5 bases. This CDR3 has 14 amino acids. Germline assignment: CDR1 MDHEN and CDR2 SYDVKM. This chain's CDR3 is CASSPTGISHEQYF. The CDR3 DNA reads TGTGCCAGCAGTCCGACAGGGATATCCCACGAGCAGTACTTC.

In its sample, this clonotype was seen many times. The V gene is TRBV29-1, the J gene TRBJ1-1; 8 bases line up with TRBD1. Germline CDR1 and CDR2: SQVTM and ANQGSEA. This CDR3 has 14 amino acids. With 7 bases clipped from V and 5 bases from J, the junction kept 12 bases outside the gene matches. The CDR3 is CSAESDRGKTEAFF. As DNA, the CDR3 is TGCAGCGCAGAGAGTGACAGGGGTAAAACTGAAGCTTTCTTT.

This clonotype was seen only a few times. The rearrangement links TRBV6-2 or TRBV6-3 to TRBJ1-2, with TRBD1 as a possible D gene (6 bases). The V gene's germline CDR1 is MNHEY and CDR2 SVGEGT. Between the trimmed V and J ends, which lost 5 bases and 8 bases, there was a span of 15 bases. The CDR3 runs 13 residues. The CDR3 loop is CASSHREESGYTF. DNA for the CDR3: TGTGCCAGCAGTCACAGGGAAGAGAGCGGCTACACCTTC.

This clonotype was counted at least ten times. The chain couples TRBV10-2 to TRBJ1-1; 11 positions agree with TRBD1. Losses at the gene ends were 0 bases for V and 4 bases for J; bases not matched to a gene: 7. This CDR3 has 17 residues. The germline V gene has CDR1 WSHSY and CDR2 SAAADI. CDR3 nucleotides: TGCGCCAGCAGTGAGTCGAGGGACAGGGGGATTGGCACTGAAGCTTTCTTT. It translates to CASSESRDRGIGTEAFF.

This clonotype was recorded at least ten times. The CDR3 DNA sequence: TGTGCCAGCAGCGAGACGACAGTTGCTAGCTCTGGGGCCAACGTCCTGACTTTC. Translated: CASSETTVASSGANVLTF. The genes are TRBV7-8 and TRBJ2-6; a weak D match, TRBD1 (5 bases). The CDR3 runs 18 residues. V shed 5 bases and J shed 0 bases, with 17 bases lying between them. Germline assignment: CDR1 SGHVS and CDR2 FQNEAQ.

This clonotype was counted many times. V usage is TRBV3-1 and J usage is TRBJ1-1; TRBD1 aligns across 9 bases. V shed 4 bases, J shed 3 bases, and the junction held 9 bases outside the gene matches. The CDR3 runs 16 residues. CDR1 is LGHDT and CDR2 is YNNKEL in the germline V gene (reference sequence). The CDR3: CASSPEQGARYTEAFF. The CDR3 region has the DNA TGTGCCAGCAGCCCTGAACAGGGGGCGCGATACACTGAAGCTTTCTTT.

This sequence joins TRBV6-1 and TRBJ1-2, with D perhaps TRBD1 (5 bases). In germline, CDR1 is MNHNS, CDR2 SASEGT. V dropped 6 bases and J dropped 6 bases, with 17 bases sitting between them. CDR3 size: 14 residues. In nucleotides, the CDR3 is TGTGCCAGCAGAGCAAGGGACTTGGAAGATGGCTACACCTTC. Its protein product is CASRARDLEDGYTF.

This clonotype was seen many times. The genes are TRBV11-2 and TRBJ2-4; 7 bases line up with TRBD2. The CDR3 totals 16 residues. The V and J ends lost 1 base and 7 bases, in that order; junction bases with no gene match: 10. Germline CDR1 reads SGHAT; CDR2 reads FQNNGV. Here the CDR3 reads CASSLARTSRWNIQYF. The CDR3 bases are TGTGCCAGCAGCTTAGCCCGGACTAGTAGGTGGAACATTCAGTACTTC.

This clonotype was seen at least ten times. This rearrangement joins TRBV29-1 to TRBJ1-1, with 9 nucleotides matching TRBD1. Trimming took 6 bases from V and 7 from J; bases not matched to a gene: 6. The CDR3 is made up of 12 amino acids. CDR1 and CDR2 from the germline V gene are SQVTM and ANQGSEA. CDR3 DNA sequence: TGCAGCGTCGCACCGGGACAGGGTGAAGCTTTCTTT. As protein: CSVAPGQGEAFF.

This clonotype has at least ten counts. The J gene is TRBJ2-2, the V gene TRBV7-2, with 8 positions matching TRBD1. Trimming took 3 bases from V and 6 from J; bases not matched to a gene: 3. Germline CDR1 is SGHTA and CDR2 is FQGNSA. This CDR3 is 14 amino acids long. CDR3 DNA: TGTGCCAGCAGCTTGCAGGGGGCAGCCGGGGAGCTGTTTTTT. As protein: CASSLQGAAGELFF.

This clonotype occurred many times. CDR3: CASNVISGTSTDTQYF. The CDR3 nucleotides read TGTGCCAGCAACGTTATTAGCGGTACTAGCACAGATACGCAGTATTTT. The rearrangement links TRBV7-2 to TRBJ2-3; perhaps TRBD2 as D (6 bases). V shed 7 bases and J shed 0 bases, with 17 bases lying between them. The CDR3 has 16 residues. Germline CDR1 reads SGHTA; CDR2 reads FQGNSA. The variable domain in full, with the rest retrieved from reference TRBV7-2 and TRBJ2-3, is GAGVSQSPSNKVTEKGKDVELRCDPISGHTALYWYRQSLGQGLEFLIYFQGNSAPDKSGLPSDRFSAERTGGSVSTLTIQRTQQEDSAVYLCASNVISGTSTDTQYFGPGTRLTVL.

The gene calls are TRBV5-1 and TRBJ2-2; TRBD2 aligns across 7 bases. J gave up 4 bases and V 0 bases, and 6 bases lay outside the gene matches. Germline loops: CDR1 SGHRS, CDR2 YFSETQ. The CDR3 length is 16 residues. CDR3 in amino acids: CASSLVREAATGELFF. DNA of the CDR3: TGCGCCAGCAGCTTGGTTCGGGAGGCGGCCACCGGGGAGCTGTTTTTT.